Listed below are T cell receptor beta chains from one sample, sequenced in a study of STAT5B mutations in CD4+ large granular lymphocyte leukemia. Using immunoSEQ multiplex PCR, the repertoire was profiled, and TCRdb retains in-frame clones only, with some absent. This table has just over 40,000 clones, 70% to 85% appearing once. Sequencing input: CD4+ T cells from blood buffy coats. These receptors all stem from a human donor in good health. Both conserved end residues are part of each CDR3. The D gene is left open where the match is weak. Rows may omit the clone size; those that give it use once, few, many or a size class.

V gene,D gene,clone size,J gene,CDR3 DNA,CDR3 protein
TRBV10-3,-,few,TRBJ1-1,TGTGCCATCGGCCAGGAGGGGGTGACTGAAGCTTTCTTT,CAIGQEGVTEAFF
TRBV6-6,-,-,TRBJ1-2,TGTGCCAGCACCGCCTGGGGAGGAAACTATGGCTACACCTTC,CASTAWGGNYGYTF
TRBV6-5,TRBD1,-,TRBJ2-2,TGTGCCAGCAGTTACTCGGGGACAGCGAACACCGGGGAGCTGTTTTTT,CASSYSGTANTGELFF
TRBV18,TRBD1,-,TRBJ2-3,TGTGCCAGCTCACGGTCCGGGACAGGGCAAGCAGATACGCAGTATTTT,CASSRSGTGQADTQYF
TRBV5-4,TRBD2,-,TRBJ2-3,TGTGCCAGCAGCTGGGGGGGGATCGCGAGCACAGATACGCAGTATTTT,CASSWGGIASTDTQYF
TRBV9,TRBD1,-,TRBJ1-3,TGTGCCAGCAGCGCGAGGACAGGGTCCGGAAACACCATATATTTT,CASSARTGSGNTIYF
TRBV18,-,once,TRBJ2-3,TGTGCCAGCTCACCACCTCCTGGGGCAGATACGCAGTATTTT,CASSPPPGADTQYF
TRBV9,-,-,TRBJ2-1,TGTGCCAGCAGCGTAGGGTTAGTGACGAGCTCCTACAATGAGCAGTTCTTC,CASSVGLVTSSYNEQFF
TRBV7-9,-,-,TRBJ2-1,TGTGCCAGCAGTTCCTACCGGTCAAGCTCCTACAATGAGCAGTTCTTC,CASSSYRSSSYNEQFF
TRBV27,TRBD1,few,TRBJ1-1,TGTGCCAGCAGTTTACAAGGGGGCGCGAACACTGAAGCTTTCTTT,CASSLQGGANTEAFF
TRBV27,TRBD2,-,TRBJ2-5,TGTGCCAGCAGTTTCAGACTAGCGGGTAGAGAGACCCAGTACTTC,CASSFRLAGRETQYF
TRBV19,TRBD1,-,TRBJ1-2,TGTGCCAGTAGTACCGGGACAGGGGTCTTCGATAACTATGGCTACACCTTC,CASSTGTGVFDNYGYTF
TRBV28,-,-,TRBJ1-4,TGTGCCAGCAGCCTCCCCGGGAGGAATGAAAAACTGTTTTTT,CASSLPGRNEKLFF
TRBV25-1,TRBD1,-,TRBJ1-2,TGTGCCAGCAGCGGGGACAGCTATTTATGGGACTACACCTTC,CASSGDSYLWDYTF
TRBV10-2,-,-,TRBJ1-5,TGCGCCAGCAGTACAGGGTACTTGAGCAATCAGCCCCAGCATTTT,CASSTGYLSNQPQHF
TRBV6-6,-,once,TRBJ1-2,TGTGCCAGCAGATCTGATCCTGTCAGTGCCTATGGCTACACCTTC,CASRSDPVSAYGYTF
TRBV5-3,TRBD1,-,TRBJ1-2,TGTGCCAGAAGCTTGGCATACAGGGGGCGTAAGGGCTACACCTTC,CARSLAYRGRKGYTF
TRBV5-1,-,-,TRBJ1-2,TGCGCCAGCAGCTTGGGGGACGGAAATAACAACTATGGCTACACCTTC,CASSLGDGNNNYGYTF
TRBV28,TRBD1,-,TRBJ2-5,TGTGCCAGCAGCCTGGGGGACAGGGCCCAAGAGACCCAGTACTTC,CASSLGDRAQETQYF
TRBV18,-,-,TRBJ1-1,TGTGCCAGCTCACCAGGTCTGGGAGCAATGAACACTGAAGCTTTCTTT,CASSPGLGAMNTEAFF
TRBV4-2,TRBD1,-,TRBJ1-2,TGTGCCAGCAGCCACACAGGGGGCGCCGGCTATGGCTACACCTTC,CASSHTGGAGYGYTF
TRBV6-6,-,-,TRBJ1-5,TGTGCCAGCAGTTACTCGGGACCAGGGGACAATCAGCCCCAGCATTTT,CASSYSGPGDNQPQHF
TRBV4-3,-,-,TRBJ1-2,TGCGCCAGCAGCCAGGCTTTCTTAGGAAACTATGGCTACACCTTC,CASSQAFLGNYGYTF
TRBV10-3,TRBD1,-,TRBJ2-5,TGTGCCATCAGGGGGGACAGGGGAATTCAAGAGACCCAGTACTTC,CAIRGDRGIQETQYF
TRBV15,-,-,TRBJ2-7,TGTGCCACCAGCAGAGCCGGGTTCTACGAGCAGTACTTC,CATSRAGFYEQYF
TRBV9,-,-,TRBJ2-3,TGTGCCAGCAGCGTGAGGGAAGATACGCAGTATTTT,CASSVREDTQYF
TRBV7-9,-,-,TRBJ1-1,TGTGCCAGCAGCCTACAACAGGAGAACACTGAAGCTTTCTTT,CASSLQQENTEAFF
TRBV6-5,TRBD2,-,TRBJ2-2,TGTGCCAGCAGTTACCTGCTAGCGGGAGGCCGGGAGCTGTTTTTT,CASSYLLAGGRELFF
TRBV19,-,-,TRBJ2-2,TGTGCCAGTAGCCCAGGGGCCCATATGAACACCGGGGAGCTGTTTTTT,CASSPGAHMNTGELFF
TRBV6-5,-,-,TRBJ2-7,TGTGCCAGCAGGCGACAGGCCCCGGGGTCCTACGAGCAGTACTTC,CASRRQAPGSYEQYF
TRBV20-1,-,-,TRBJ1-1,TGCAAGAGTGGAGACACTGAAGCTTTCTTT,CKSGDTEAFF
TRBV11-1,TRBD2,-,TRBJ2-2,TGTGCCAGCAGCTTACAAGTAGCGGGGAACACCGGGGAGCTGTTTTTT,CASSLQVAGNTGELFF
TRBV15,-,once,TRBJ2-1,TGTGCCACCAGCAGAAATGGACTGTTCAATGAGCAGTTCTTC,CATSRNGLFNEQFF
TRBV29-1,-,-,TRBJ1-2,TGCAGCGTTGCGGTTACAAAGGAATCCAGCGGCTACACCTTC,CSVAVTKESSGYTF
TRBV28,-,-,TRBJ1-1,TGTGCCAGCATCCCGACAGGAAACACTGAAGCTTTCTTT,CASIPTGNTEAFF
TRBV4-1,-,-,TRBJ1-2,TGCGCCAGCAGCCATCCACAGGCCGGACGTAACTATGGCTACACCTTC,CASSHPQAGRNYGYTF
TRBV6-5,-,-,TRBJ1-2,TGTGCCAGCAGTTCTTTCGGACGGGACTATGGCTACACCTTC,CASSSFGRDYGYTF
TRBV11-3,TRBD2,-,TRBJ2-3,TGTGCCAGCAGCCCGGGACTAGCGGGGGGCACAGATACGCAGTATTTT,CASSPGLAGGTDTQYF
TRBV6-6,TRBD2,-,TRBJ2-3,TGTGCCAGCAGGCTAGCGGGAGGGGGAACAGATACGCAGTATTTT,CASRLAGGGTDTQYF
TRBV6-1,-,-,TRBJ1-5,TGTGCCAGCAGTGATACTTGGGGTAGCAATCAGCCCCAGCATTTT,CASSDTWGSNQPQHF
TRBV12-5,-,-,TRBJ2-7,TGTGCTAGTGGTTTGGTACTGGGGTCCTCCTACGAGCAGTACTTC,CASGLVLGSSYEQYF
TRBV7-2,TRBD1,-,TRBJ1-4,TGTGCCAGCAGCTCTTCAGGGGGCTACGAAAAACTGTTTTTT,CASSSSGGYEKLFF
TRBV7-2,-,-,TRBJ2-5,TGTGCCAGCAGCTTAAGAGGGGGGATCTCAGAGACCCAGTACTTC,CASSLRGGISETQYF
TRBV30,-,-,TRBJ2-7,TGTGCCTGGTGTCGGGACACCGGCTACGAGCAGTACTTC,CAWCRDTGYEQYF
TRBV5-4,-,-,TRBJ1-2,TGTGCCAGCAGCTTGGGGAGGGGCCTACACTATGGCTACACCTTC,CASSLGRGLHYGYTF